Detailed here is one T cell receptor (beta chain). Antigen specificity is unknown. This CDR3 has 17 residues. The germline V gene has CDR1 MNHNS and CDR2 SASEGT. Trimming removed 0 bases from V and 2 bases from J, with 16 bases in between. This sample was taken from a study of vaccination effects on CD4 cells after COVID-19. Study results and limitations: Nearly all vaccine-induced clones in healthy recipients recognized only SARS-CoV-2.

Within the ViraFEST assay, antigen-specific CD4+ T cells underwent expansion with viral peptide pools prior to sequencing. The culture ran for 9 to 11 days, and then CD4+ T cells were isolated. Vaccine recipients had no previous SARS-CoV-2 infection; their nucleocapsid antibodies were negative. For each well, 1.5 million to 2 million PBMC were cultured with 8.5 to 10 IU/ml IL-2 and approximately 10 ug/ml peptides. Using immunoSEQ multiplex PCR, the repertoire was profiled, and TCRdb retains in-frame clones only, with some absent. The table includes some 70,000 clones, 80% detected once. Here the sequenced sample was CD4+ T cells from PBMCs cultured with SARS-CoV-2 spike peptides, taken before COVID-19 vaccination. The sequence was collected from a human donor who received a COVID-19 vaccine. The genes are TRBV6-1 and TRBJ1-2, with D possibly being TRBD1 (6 bases). CDR3 sequence reads: CASSEAFQGNRNYGYTF. The CDR3 DNA reads TGTGCCAGCAGTGAAGCGTTCCAGGGGAATCGGAACTATGGCTACACCTTC.